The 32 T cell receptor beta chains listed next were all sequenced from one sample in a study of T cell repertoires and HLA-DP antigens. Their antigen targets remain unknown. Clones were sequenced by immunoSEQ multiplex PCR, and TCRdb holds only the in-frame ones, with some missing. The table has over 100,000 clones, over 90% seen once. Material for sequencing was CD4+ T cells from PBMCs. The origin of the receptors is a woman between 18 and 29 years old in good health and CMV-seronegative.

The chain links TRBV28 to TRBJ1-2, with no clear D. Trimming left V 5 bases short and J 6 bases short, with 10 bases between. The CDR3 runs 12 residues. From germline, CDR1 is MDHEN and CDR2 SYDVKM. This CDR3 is CASSPPYHGYTF. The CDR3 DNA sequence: TGTGCCAGCAGTCCCCCGTATCATGGCTACACCTTC.

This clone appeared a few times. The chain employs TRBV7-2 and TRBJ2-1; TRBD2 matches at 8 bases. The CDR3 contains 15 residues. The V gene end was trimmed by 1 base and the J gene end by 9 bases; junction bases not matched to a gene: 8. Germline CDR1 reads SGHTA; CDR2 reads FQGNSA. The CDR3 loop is CASSLESAGAGEQFF. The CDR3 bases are TGTGCCAGCAGCTTAGAATCAGCGGGGGCGGGTGAGCAGTTCTTC.

The CDR3 spells CASSFTRAGEQFF. The CDR3 DNA follows: TGTGCCAGCAGCTTCACGAGAGCGGGTGAGCAGTTCTTC. V usage is TRBV7-8 and J usage is TRBJ2-1, with D perhaps TRBD2 (6 bases). The CDR3 length is 13 residues. Germline V CDR1 and CDR2: SGHVS, FQNEAQ. V was shortened by 3 bases and J by 9 bases, with 12 bases between the two germline ends.

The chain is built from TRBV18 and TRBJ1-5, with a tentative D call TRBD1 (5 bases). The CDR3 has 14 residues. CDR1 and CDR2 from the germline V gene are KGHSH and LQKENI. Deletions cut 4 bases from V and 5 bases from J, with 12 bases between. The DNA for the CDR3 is TGTGCCAGCTCACTCACCGGGGGGGATCAGCCCCAGCATTTT. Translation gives CASSLTGGDQPQHF.

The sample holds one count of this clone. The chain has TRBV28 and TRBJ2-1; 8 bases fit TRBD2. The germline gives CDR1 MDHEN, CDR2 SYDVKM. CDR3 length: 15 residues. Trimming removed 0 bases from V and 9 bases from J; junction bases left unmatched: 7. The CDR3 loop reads CASSLWREESVEQFF. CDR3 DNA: TGTGCCAGCAGTTTATGGCGGGAGGAATCCGTTGAGCAGTTCTTC.

This CDR3 is CASSSGTGGSETQYF. The CDR3 DNA follows: TGCGCCAGCAGTTCCGGGACAGGGGGGTCGGAGACCCAGTACTTC. V usage is TRBV5-1 and J usage is TRBJ2-5; 11 nucleotides align to TRBD1. CDR3 length: 15 residues. J lost 5 bases, V lost 5 bases, and 8 bases had no gene match. Germline loops: CDR1 SGHRS, CDR2 YFSETQ.

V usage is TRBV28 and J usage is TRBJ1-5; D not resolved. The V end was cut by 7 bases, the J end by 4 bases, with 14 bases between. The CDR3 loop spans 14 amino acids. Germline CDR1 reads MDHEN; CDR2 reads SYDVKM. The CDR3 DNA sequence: TGTGCCAGCAAAAGGGTATGGGGTAATCAGCCCCAGCATTTT. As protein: CASKRVWGNQPQHF.

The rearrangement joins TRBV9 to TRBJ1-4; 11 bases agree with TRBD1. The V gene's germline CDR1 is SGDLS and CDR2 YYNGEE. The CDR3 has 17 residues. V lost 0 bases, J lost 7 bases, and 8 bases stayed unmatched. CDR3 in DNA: TGTGCCAGCAGCGTAGAAGTAGGGACAGGGGGGATTGAAAAACTGTTTTTT. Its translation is CASSVEVGTGGIEKLFF.

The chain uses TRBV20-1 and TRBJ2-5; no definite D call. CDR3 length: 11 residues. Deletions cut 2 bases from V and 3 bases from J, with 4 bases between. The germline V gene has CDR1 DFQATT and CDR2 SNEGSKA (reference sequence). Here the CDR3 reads CSARPEETQYF. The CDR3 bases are TGCAGTGCTAGACCTGAAGAGACCCAGTACTTC.

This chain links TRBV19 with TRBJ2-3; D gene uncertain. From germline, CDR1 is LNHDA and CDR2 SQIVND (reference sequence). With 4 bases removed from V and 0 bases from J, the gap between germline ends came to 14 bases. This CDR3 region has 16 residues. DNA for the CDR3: TGTGCCAGTAGTAATATGGGGATCCGAAGCACAGATACGCAGTATTTT. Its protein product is CASSNMGIRSTDTQYF.

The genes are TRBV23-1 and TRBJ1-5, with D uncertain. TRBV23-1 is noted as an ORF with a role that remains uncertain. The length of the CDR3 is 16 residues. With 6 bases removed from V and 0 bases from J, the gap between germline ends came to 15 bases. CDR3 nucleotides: TGCGCCAGCAGCGGAGGAGGGCCCTATAGCAATCAGCCCCAGCATTTT. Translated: CASSGGGPYSNQPQHF.

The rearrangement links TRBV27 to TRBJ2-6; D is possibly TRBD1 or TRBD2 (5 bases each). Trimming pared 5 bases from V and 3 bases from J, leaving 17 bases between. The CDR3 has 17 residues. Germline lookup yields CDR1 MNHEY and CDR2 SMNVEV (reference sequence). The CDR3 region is CASSPRDRLSGANVLTF. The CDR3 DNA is TGTGCCAGCAGTCCACGGGACCGACTGAGTGGGGCCAACGTCCTGACTTTC.

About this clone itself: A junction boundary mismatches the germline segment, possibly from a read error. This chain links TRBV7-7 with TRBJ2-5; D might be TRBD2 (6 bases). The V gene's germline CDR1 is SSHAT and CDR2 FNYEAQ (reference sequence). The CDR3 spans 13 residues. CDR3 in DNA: TGTGCTAGCAGCCGGGGGATAGGGGAGACCCAGTACTTC. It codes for CASSRGIGETQYF.

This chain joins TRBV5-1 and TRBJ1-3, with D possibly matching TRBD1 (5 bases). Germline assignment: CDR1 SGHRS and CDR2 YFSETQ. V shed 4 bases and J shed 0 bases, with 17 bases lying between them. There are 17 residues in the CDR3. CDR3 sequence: CASSLLGGTFSGNTIYF. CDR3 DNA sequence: TGCGCCAGCAGCCTTCTGGGGGGGACCTTCTCTGGAAACACCATATATTTT.

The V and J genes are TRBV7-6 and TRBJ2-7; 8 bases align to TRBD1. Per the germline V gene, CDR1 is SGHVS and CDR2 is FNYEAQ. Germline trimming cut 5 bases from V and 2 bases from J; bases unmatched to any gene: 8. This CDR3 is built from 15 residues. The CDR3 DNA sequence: TGTGCCAGCAGCCAAGACAGGGGTTTCACCTACGAGCAGTACTTC. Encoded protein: CASSQDRGFTYEQYF. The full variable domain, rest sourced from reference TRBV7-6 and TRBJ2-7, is GAGVSQSPRYKVTKRGQDVALRCDPISGHVSLYWYRQALGQGPEFLTYFNYEAQQDKSGLPNDRFSAERPEGSISTLTIQRTEQRDSAMYRCASSQDRGFTYEQYFGPGTRLTVT.

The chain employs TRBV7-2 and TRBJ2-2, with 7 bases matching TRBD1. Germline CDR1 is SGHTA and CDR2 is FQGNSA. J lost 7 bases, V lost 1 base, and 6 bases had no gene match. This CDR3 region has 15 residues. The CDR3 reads CASSLGTGVYGELFF. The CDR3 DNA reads TGTGCCAGCAGCTTAGGAACAGGGGTTTACGGGGAGCTGTTTTTT.

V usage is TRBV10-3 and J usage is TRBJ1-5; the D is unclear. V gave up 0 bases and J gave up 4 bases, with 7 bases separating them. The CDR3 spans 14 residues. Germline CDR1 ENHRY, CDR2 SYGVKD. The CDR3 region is CAISESGINQPQHF. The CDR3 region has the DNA TGTGCCATCAGTGAGTCGGGGATTAATCAGCCCCAGCATTTT.

For the CDR3, the DNA is TGTGCCAGCAGCTCACAGGGGGCGGGTGAAAAACTGTTTTTT. Encoded protein: CASSSQGAGEKLFF. The chain is built from TRBV5-4 and TRBJ1-4; TRBD1 matches 9 bases. V shed 3 bases, J shed 7 bases, and the junction held 4 bases outside the gene matches. This CDR3 has 14 residues. Germline values: CDR1 SGHNT, CDR2 YYREEE (reference sequence).

CDR3 DNA sequence: TGCGCCAGCAGCCTAATTTTAGATACGCAGTATTTT. Amino acid sequence: CASSLILDTQYF. The chain carries TRBV23-1 and TRBJ2-3; D not resolved. TRBV23-1 has ORF status, its function being uncertain. Trimming stripped 6 bases from V and 5 bases from J, with 9 bases between. The CDR3 totals 12 residues.

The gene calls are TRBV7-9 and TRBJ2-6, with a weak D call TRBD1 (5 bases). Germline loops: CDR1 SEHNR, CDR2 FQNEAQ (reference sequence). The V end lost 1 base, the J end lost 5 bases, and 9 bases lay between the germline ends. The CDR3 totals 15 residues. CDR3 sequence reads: CASSLGGGRANVLTF. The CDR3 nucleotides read TGTGCCAGCAGCTTAGGGGGCGGTAGGGCCAACGTCCTGACTTTC.

CDR3 sequence: CASSIQGPDTQYF. CDR3 DNA sequence: TGTGCCAGTAGTATCCAGGGCCCAGATACGCAGTATTTT. This rearrangement joins TRBV19 to TRBJ2-3, with D tentatively TRBD1 (5 bases). The germline CDR1 and CDR2 sequences are LNHDA and SQIVND (reference sequence). Trimming took off 3 bases at V and 4 bases at J, with 8 bases between the two ends. The CDR3 has 13 residues.

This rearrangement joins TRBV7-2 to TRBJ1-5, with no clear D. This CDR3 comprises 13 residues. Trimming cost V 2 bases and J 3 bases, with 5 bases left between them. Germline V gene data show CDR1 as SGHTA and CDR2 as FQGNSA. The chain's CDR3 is CASSLSPNQPQHF. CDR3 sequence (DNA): TGTGCCAGCAGCTTAAGCCCCAATCAGCCCCAGCATTTT.

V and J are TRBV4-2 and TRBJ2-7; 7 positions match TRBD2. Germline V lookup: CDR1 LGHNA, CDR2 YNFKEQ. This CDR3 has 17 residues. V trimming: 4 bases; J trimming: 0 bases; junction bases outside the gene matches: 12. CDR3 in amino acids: CASSPGGLADSSYEQYF. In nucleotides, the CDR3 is TGTGCCAGCAGCCCCGGTGGTCTAGCGGATAGCTCCTACGAGCAGTACTTC.

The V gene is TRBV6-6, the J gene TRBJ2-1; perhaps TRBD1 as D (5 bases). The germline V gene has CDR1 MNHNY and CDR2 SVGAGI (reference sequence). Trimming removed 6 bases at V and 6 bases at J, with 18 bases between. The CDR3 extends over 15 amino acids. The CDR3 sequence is CASRPRQNPFNEQFF. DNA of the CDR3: TGTGCCAGCAGACCCCGACAGAATCCATTCAATGAGCAGTTCTTC.

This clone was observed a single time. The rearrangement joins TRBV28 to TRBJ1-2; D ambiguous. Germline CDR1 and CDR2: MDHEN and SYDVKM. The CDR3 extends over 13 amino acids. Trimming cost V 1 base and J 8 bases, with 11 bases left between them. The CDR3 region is CASSLLAGGGYTF. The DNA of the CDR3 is TGTGCCAGCAGTTTATTGGCAGGCGGGGGCTACACCTTC.

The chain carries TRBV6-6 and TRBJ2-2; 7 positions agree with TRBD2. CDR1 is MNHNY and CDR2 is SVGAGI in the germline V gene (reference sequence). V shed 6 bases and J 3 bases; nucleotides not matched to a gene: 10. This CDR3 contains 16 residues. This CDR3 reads CASSLTPLADTGELFF. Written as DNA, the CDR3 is TGTGCCAGCAGCCTCACCCCCCTAGCGGACACCGGGGAGCTGTTTTTT.

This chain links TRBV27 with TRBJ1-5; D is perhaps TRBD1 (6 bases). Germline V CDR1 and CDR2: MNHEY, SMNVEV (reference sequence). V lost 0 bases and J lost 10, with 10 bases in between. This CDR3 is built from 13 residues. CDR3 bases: TGTGCCAGCAGTTTATCACAGGGAGGACCCCAGCATTTT. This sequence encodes CASSLSQGGPQHF.

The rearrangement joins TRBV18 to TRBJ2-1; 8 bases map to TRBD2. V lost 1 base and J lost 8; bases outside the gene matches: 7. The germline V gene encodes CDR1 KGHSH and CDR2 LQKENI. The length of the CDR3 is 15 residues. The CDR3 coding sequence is TGTGCCAGCTCACCACTTCAGGCGGGAGGCGATGAGCAGTTCTTC. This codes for CASSPLQAGGDEQFF.

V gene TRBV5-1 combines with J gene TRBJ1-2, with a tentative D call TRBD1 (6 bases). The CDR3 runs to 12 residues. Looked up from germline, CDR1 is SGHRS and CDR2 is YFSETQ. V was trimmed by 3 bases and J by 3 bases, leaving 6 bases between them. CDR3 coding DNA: TGCGCCAGCAGCTCAGGGGACTATGGCTACACCTTC. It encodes CASSSGDYGYTF.

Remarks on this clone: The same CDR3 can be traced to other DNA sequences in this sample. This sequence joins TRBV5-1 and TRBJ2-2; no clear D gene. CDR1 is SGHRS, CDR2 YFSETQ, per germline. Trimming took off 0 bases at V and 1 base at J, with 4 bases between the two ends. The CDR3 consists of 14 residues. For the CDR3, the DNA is TGCGCCAGCAGCTTGGGGCAGAACACCGGGGAGCTGTTTTTT. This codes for CASSLGQNTGELFF.

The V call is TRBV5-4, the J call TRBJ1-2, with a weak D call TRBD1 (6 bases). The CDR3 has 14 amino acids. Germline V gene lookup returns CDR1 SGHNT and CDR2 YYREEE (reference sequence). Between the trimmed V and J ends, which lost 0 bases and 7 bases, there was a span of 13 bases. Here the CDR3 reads CASSLAQGMGGYTF. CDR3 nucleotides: TGTGCCAGCAGCTTGGCGCAGGGGATGGGTGGCTACACCTTC.

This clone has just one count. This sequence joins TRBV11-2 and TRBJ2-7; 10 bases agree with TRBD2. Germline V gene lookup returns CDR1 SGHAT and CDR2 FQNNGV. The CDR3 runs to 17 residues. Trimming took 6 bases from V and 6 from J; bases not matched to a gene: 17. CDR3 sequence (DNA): TGTGCCAGCAGTCGCCAGACCAGTAGCGGGAGGAGGGGCGAGCAGTACTTC. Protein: CASSRQTSSGRRGEQYF. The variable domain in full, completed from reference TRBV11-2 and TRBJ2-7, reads EAGVAQSPRYKIIEKRQSVAFWCNPISGHATLYWYQQILGQGPKLLIQFQNNGVVDDSQLPKDRFSAERLKGVDSTLKIQPAKLEDSAVYLCASSRQTSSGRRGEQYFGPGTRLTVT.